What follows are 20 T cell receptor beta chains derived from one specimen sequenced in a study of blood T cells in healthy people across ages. A sample-barcoded 5' primer and a J-beta primer mix were used in a second PCR of roughly 7 to 11 cycles. MiXCR, run by TCRdb on the 5' RACE reads, gives a single entry per CDR3 protein. Among roughly 800,000 distinct CDR3 sequences listed, roughly 25% were seen once. This sample also belongs to another study, concerning T cells of mothers and their children.

The sequenced material came from blood. These receptors all stem from a boy between 10 and 17 years old in good health.

The chain joins TRBV12-5 to TRBJ2-4; TRBD1 or TRBD2 may be the D gene (5 bases each). Germline V gives CDR1 LGHNT, CDR2 FRNRAP. Trimming removed 8 bases at V and 0 bases at J, with 20 bases between. The CDR3 runs 17 residues. The CDR3, as DNA: TGTGCTAGTCCCGACGGGACCCCGAATCTAGCCAAAAACATTCAGTACTTC. Translating it yields CASPDGTPNLAKNIQYF.

The chain joins TRBV7-9 to TRBJ2-1, with 7 bases aligning to TRBD1. CDR1 and CDR2 from the germline V gene are SEHNR and FQNEAQ (reference sequence). Trimming at V came to 5 bases and at J to 3 bases, leaving 10 bases not matched to a gene. CDR3 length: 16 residues. In DNA, the CDR3 is TGTGCCAGCAGCCCGCATCCAGGGGGAATCTACAATGAGCAGTTCTTC. The encoded protein is CASSPHPGGIYNEQFF.

This clonotype was detected only a few times. CDR3 sequence: CASSRRGFQNIQYF. The CDR3 nucleotides read TGTGCCAGCAGCCGCAGGGGATTTCAAAACATTCAGTACTTC. This rearrangement joins TRBV3-1 to TRBJ2-4, with D perhaps matching TRBD1 (6 bases). The CDR3 runs to 14 residues. CDR1 and CDR2 (germline): LGHDT, YNNKEL (reference sequence). Deletions cut 4 bases from V and 5 bases from J, with 12 bases between.

This clonotype was counted at least ten times. The chain combines TRBV7-3 with TRBJ2-1; 8 bases are a match to TRBD2. The CDR3 spans 14 residues. Trimming removed 6 bases from V and 7 bases from J; junction bases left unmatched: 8. Germline loops: CDR1 SGHTA, CDR2 FQGTGA. CDR3 nucleotides: TGTGCCAGCAGTTTGAGGGCTAGCGGGAATGAGCAGTTCTTC. It codes for CASSLRASGNEQFF.

This sequence joins TRBV24-1 and TRBJ1-2, with TRBD1 matching over 9 bases. Germline V gene sequence: CDR1 KGHDR, CDR2 SFDVKD. The CDR3 covers 18 residues. Trimming cost V 1 base and J 6 bases; bases outside gene matches: 14. The CDR3 DNA follows: TGTGCCACCAGTGATTTAGACCGGGACAGGGCCTTCGGGAATGGCTACACCTTC. Translating it yields CATSDLDRDRAFGNGYTF.

This clonotype was found a few times. The V and J genes are TRBV6-1 and TRBJ2-5; TRBD1 might be the D (6 bases). The CDR3 contains 13 residues. The V end lost 7 bases, the J end lost 5 bases, and 14 bases lay between the germline ends. Per the germline V gene, CDR1 is MNHNS and CDR2 is SASEGT. CDR3 DNA sequence: TGTGCCAGCAACCACAACCAGGGGGAGACCCAGTACTTC. It translates to CASNHNQGETQYF.

The rearrangement joins TRBV15 to TRBJ2-5, with D maybe TRBD1 (5 bases). Gene TRBJ2-7 matches the end of the DNA better, so the J call may be wrong. This CDR3 contains 14 residues. CDR1 is LNHNV, CDR2 YYDKDF, per germline (reference sequence). CDR3 in DNA: TGTGCCACCAGCAGAGACGGACACACCTACGAGCAGTACTTC. This encodes CATSRDGHTYEQYF.

The genes are TRBV6-2 or TRBV6-3 and TRBJ1-1; D is perhaps TRBD1 (6 bases). V was pared by 10 bases and J by 4 bases, with 19 bases between. Germline V lookup: CDR1 MNHEY, CDR2 SVGEGT. The CDR3 loop spans 14 amino acids. In DNA form, the CDR3 reads TGTGCCATCAACGGAGGGGGATCGGGCACTGAAGCTTTCTTT. Protein: CAINGGGSGTEAFF.

The chain links TRBV2 to TRBJ1-2, with D hard to call. The CDR3 runs 14 residues. Germline V gives CDR1 SNHLY, CDR2 FYNNEI. The V and J ends lost 9 bases and 2 bases respectively, with 16 bases between them. The CDR3 sequence is CASSGTTKNYGYTF. CDR3 DNA: TGTGCCAGTTCCGGTACGACTAAGAACTATGGCTACACCTTC.

This clonotype was seen a handful of times. V gene TRBV7-3 combines with J gene TRBJ2-6, with TRBD1 matching over 8 bases. Germline CDR1 SGHTA, CDR2 FQGTGA. This CDR3 has 16 amino acids. The V and J ends lost 5 bases and 4 bases, in that order; junction bases with no gene match: 7. The CDR3 loop is CASSPGQGGGANVLTF. CDR3 coding DNA: TGTGCCAGCAGCCCCGGACAGGGTGGAGGGGCCAACGTCCTGACTTTC.

Turning to this clonotype: An end of the junction does not agree with germline; a read error may underlie this. V and J are TRBV9 and TRBJ2-1, with D possibly TRBD1 on 6 matching bases. Matching the DNA end better, TRBJ2-5 makes the J call doubtful. The length of the CDR3 is 15 residues. Germline CDR1 is SGDLS and CDR2 is YYNGEE. In DNA, the CDR3 is TGTGCCGGCAGCGCGAACGCAGGGGCCAGGGAGACCCAGTACTTC. Protein sequence: CAGSANAGARETQYF.

This chain uses TRBV11-2 with TRBJ2-7, with D possibly being TRBD1 or TRBD2 (5 bases each). The CDR3 runs to 14 residues. The ends were cut back, 6 bases at V and 0 bases at J, with 12 bases in the middle. Germline V gene lookup returns CDR1 SGHAT and CDR2 FQNNGV. CDR3 sequence (DNA): TGTGCCAGCAGTTGGGGACCCTTCTCCTACGAGCAGTACTTC. This sequence encodes CASSWGPFSYEQYF.

The chain uses TRBV7-2 and TRBJ2-5, with D possibly being TRBD1 (6 bases). This CDR3 has 15 residues. CDR1 is SGHTA, CDR2 FQGNSA, per germline. The ends were cut back, 6 bases at V and 5 bases at J, with 19 bases in the middle. This chain's CDR3 is CASRLAGVGEETQYF. The CDR3 DNA reads TGTGCCAGCAGGCTTGCAGGGGTGGGAGAGGAGACCCAGTACTTC. Combining the CDR3 with reference TRBV7-2 and TRBJ2-5 gives the whole variable domain GAGVSQSPSNKVTEKGKDVELRCDPISGHTALYWYRQSLGQGLEFLIYFQGNSAPDKSGLPSDRFSAERTGGSVSTLTIQRTQQEDSAVYLCASRLAGVGEETQYFGPGTRLLVL.

This clonotype occurred a few times. The J gene is TRBJ2-5, the V gene TRBV7-2; no reliable D call. The DNA end lines up better with TRBJ2-7; the J call may be wrong. CDR1 and CDR2 (germline): SGHTA, FQGNSA. CDR3 length: 13 residues. The CDR3 is CASEDGLFYEQYF. In nucleotides, the CDR3 is TGTGCCAGTGAGGACGGATTATTCTACGAGCAGTACTTC.

The chain recombines TRBV6-1 with TRBJ2-3, with TRBD2 identical over 9 bases. From germline, CDR1 is MNHNS and CDR2 SASEGT. This CDR3 has 17 amino acids. Trimming cost V 4 bases and J 4 bases; bases outside gene matches: 12. CDR3 residues: CASSGGLAGLGSDTQYF. In nucleotides, the CDR3 is TGTGCCAGCAGTGGGGGACTAGCCGGGTTGGGGTCAGATACGCAGTATTTT.

This clonotype was recorded many times. This chain links TRBV20-1 with TRBJ2-3; possibly TRBD2 for D (6 bases). The length of the CDR3 is 13 residues. Trimming shortened V by 5 bases and J by 1 base, and 10 bases separated the two germline ends. CDR1 is DFQATT and CDR2 is SNEGSKA in the germline V gene (reference sequence). The CDR3 here is CSASTSRTDTQYF. For the CDR3, the DNA is TGCAGTGCTTCTACTAGCCGCACAGATACGCAGTATTTT.

The chain combines TRBV20-1 with TRBJ1-2; 8 positions agree with TRBD1. The CDR3 is made up of 11 amino acids. V dropped 5 bases and J dropped 10; count of bases not matched to a gene: 6. Germline V gene sequence: CDR1 DFQATT, CDR2 SNEGSKA (reference sequence). CDR3 region: CSASATGDYTF. CDR3 sequence (DNA): TGCAGTGCTTCCGCGACAGGGGACTACACCTTC.

This chain connects TRBV29-1 to TRBJ1-5; tentative D call: TRBD1 (5 bases). Per germline, CDR1 SQVTM and CDR2 ANQGSEA. Trimming pared 4 bases from V and 3 bases from J, leaving 10 bases between. This CDR3 contains 13 residues. This CDR3 reads CSVGDSPNQPQHF. The DNA of the CDR3 is TGCAGCGTTGGTGACAGCCCCAATCAGCCCCAGCATTTT.

As concerns this clonotype: A junction end diverges from the germline sequence, so it may reflect a read error. This rearrangement joins TRBV7-9 to TRBJ1-3; TRBD1 might be the D (6 bases). CDR3 length: 12 residues. Germline V CDR1 and CDR2: SEHNR, FQNEAQ (reference sequence). CDR3: CASSMIQGPVFF. The DNA of the CDR3 is TGTGCCAGCAGCATGATACAGGGTCCTGTCTTTTTT.

This clonotype was counted only a few times. The rearrangement uses TRBV14 and TRBJ2-7, with D perhaps TRBD2 (6 bases). CDR3 length equals 14 residues. V lost 4 bases to trimming and J lost 2 bases, with 12 bases between them. Per germline, CDR1 SGHDN and CDR2 FVKESK. The CDR3 region is CASSPVGGTYEQYF. In DNA, the CDR3 is TGTGCCAGCAGCCCCGTAGGAGGGACCTACGAGCAGTACTTC.